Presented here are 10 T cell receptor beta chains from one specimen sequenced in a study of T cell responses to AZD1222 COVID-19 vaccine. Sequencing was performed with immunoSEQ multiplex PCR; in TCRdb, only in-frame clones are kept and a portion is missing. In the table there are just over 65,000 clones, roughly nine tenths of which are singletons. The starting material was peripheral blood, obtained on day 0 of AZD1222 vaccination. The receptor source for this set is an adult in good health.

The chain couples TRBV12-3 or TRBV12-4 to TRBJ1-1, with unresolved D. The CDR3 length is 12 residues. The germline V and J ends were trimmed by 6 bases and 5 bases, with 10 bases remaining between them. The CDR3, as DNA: TGTGCCAGCAGCCCCGTTCTTACTGAAGCTTTCTTT. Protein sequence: CASSPVLTEAFF.

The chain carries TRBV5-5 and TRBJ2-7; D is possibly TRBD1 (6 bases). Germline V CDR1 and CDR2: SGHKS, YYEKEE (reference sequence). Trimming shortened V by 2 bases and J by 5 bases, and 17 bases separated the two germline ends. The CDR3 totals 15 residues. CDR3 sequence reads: CASSFKGHRPDEQYF. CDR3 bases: TGTGCCAGCAGCTTTAAGGGACACCGCCCGGACGAGCAGTACTTC.

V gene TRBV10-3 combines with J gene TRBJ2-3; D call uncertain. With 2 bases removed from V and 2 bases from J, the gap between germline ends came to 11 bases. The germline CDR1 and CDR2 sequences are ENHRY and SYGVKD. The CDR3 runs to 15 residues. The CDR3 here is CAISERYENTDTQYF. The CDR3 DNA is TGTGCCATCAGTGAGCGTTATGAAAACACAGATACGCAGTATTTT.

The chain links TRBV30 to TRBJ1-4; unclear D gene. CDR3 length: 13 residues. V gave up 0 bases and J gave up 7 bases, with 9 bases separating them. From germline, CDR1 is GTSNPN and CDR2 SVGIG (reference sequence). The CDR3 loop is CAWSVPHFEKLFF. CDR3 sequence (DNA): TGTGCCTGGAGTGTACCCCACTTTGAAAAACTGTTTTTT.

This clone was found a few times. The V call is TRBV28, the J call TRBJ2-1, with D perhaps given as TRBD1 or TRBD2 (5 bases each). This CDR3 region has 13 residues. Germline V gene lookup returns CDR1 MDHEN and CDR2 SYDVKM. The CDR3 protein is CAGAAGAYNEQFF. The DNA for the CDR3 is TGTGCAGGGGCGGCGGGCGCCTACAATGAGCAGTTCTTC.

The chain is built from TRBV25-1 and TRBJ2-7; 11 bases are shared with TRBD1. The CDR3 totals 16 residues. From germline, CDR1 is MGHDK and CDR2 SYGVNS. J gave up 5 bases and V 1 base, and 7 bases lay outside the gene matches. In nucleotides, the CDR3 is TGTGCCAGCAGTGAATTAGGGACAGGGGGGAGAGACGAGCAGTACTTC. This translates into CASSELGTGGRDEQYF.

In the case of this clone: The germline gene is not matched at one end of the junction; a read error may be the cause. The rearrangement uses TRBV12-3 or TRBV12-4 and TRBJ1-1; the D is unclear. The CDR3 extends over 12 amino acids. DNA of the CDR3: TGTGCCAGCAGTATAGCGGAAACTGAAGCTTTCTTT. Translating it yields CASSIAETEAFF.

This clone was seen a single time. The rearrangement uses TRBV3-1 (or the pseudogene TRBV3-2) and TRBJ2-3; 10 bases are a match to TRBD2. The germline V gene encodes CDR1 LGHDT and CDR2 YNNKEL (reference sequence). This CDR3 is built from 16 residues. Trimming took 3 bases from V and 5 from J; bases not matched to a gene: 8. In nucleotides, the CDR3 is TGTGCCAGCAGCCACCAGCGGGAGGGAGTGGGAGATACGCAGTATTTT. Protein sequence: CASSHQREGVGDTQYF.

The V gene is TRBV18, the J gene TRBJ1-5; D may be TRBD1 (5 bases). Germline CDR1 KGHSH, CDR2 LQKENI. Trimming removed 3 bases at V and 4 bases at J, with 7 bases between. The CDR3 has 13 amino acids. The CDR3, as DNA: TGTGCCAGCTCACCGACAGAGAATCAGCCCCAGCATTTT. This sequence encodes CASSPTENQPQHF.

The CDR3 nucleotides are TGCGCCAGCAGCCAAGACCAGGACGCCTATGGCTACACCTTC. This encodes CASSQDQDAYGYTF. The chain uses TRBV4-3 and TRBJ1-2, with D uncertain. CDR3 size: 14 residues. V gave up 0 bases and J gave up 4 bases, with 9 bases separating them. Germline V gene data show CDR1 as LGHNA and CDR2 as YSLEER.